Presented here are 22 T cell receptor beta chains from one specimen sequenced in a study of shared clonotypes between healthy human individuals. The protocol was immunoSEQ multiplex PCR, while the TCRdb copy is restricted to in-frame clones and leaves out a portion. This table holds 600,000 to 750,000 clones, 60% to 80% found once. Material for sequencing was memory CD4+ T cells sorted from blood. Subset reported: CD45RA-negative fraction. Every receptor here comes from a woman in her twenties or thirties in good health.

This clone was seen once. The chain recombines TRBV7-9 with TRBJ2-3; TRBD2 is a possible D gene (6 bases). The V gene's germline CDR1 is SEHNR and CDR2 FQNEAQ (reference sequence). The CDR3 runs to 16 residues. V was clipped by 2 bases and J by 2 bases, with 14 bases between them. The CDR3 bases are TGTGCCAGCAGCTTACTGGGGGGAGTCGCCACAGATACGCAGTATTTT. Protein sequence: CASSLLGGVATDTQYF. Full variable domain (rest looked up from reference TRBV7-9 and TRBJ2-3): DTGVSQNPRHKITKRGQNVTFRCDPISEHNRLYWYRQTLGQGPEFLTYFQNEAQLEKSRLLSDRFSAERPKGSFSTLEIQRTEQGDSAMYLCASSLLGGVATDTQYFGPGTRLTVL.

V and J are TRBV5-6 and TRBJ1-2; no definite D call. The CDR3 covers 14 residues. V was clipped by 1 base and J by 4 bases, with 11 bases between them. Germline CDR1 reads SGHDT; CDR2 reads YYEEEE. The CDR3 nucleotides are TGTGCCAGCAGCTTGACCGGCCTGCTCTATGGCTACACCTTC. Translated: CASSLTGLLYGYTF.

This clone was counted at least ten times. V gene TRBV7-9 combines with J gene TRBJ1-2, with D tentatively TRBD1 (5 bases). Trimming stripped 2 bases from V and 0 bases from J, with 10 bases between. Germline loops: CDR1 SEHNR, CDR2 FQNEAQ (reference sequence). The CDR3 has 15 amino acids. The CDR3 coding sequence is TGTGCCAGCAGCTTAATGCAGGGAGCTAACTATGGCTACACCTTC. The encoded protein is CASSLMQGANYGYTF.

The rearrangement joins TRBV19 to TRBJ2-2, with TRBD1 matching over 9 bases. V lost 10 bases to trimming and J lost 6 bases; unmatched junction nucleotides: 9. Germline CDR1 LNHDA, CDR2 SQIVND (reference sequence). This CDR3 is 14 amino acids long. CDR3 bases: TGTGCCACCCGGACAGGGGAGGATTCCGGGGAGCTGTTTTTT. Translation: CATRTGEDSGELFF.

The chain couples TRBV18 to TRBJ1-2; no reliable D call. Per the germline V gene, CDR1 is KGHSH and CDR2 is LQKENI. The CDR3 has 14 residues. V was shortened by 1 base and J by 2 bases, with 8 bases between the two germline ends. The CDR3 sequence is CASSPLPENYGYTF. The CDR3 DNA is TGTGCCAGCTCACCACTCCCGGAAAACTATGGCTACACCTTC.

The rearrangement uses TRBV5-4 and TRBJ1-2; D unclear. CDR1 SGHNT and CDR2 YYREEE come from the germline V gene (reference sequence). With 2 bases removed from V and 8 bases from J, the gap between germline ends came to 13 bases. The CDR3 extends over 13 amino acids. The CDR3 DNA sequence: TGTGCCAGCAGCTTCCTTGCGATTCAGGGCTACACCTTC. It specifies CASSFLAIQGYTF.

The chain joins TRBV5-1 to TRBJ2-3, with a weak D call TRBD1 (5 bases). This CDR3 contains 15 residues. CDR1 is SGHRS and CDR2 is YFSETQ in the germline V gene. V was clipped by 2 bases and J by 6 bases, with 16 bases between them. The CDR3 DNA follows: TGCGCCAGCAGCTTAAGGGGCGCCTTCTCCGATACGCAGTATTTT. Translating gives CASSLRGAFSDTQYF.

This chain uses TRBV21-1 with TRBJ1-1. TRBV21-1 is reported as a pseudogene. This CDR3 is 16 amino acids long. As DNA, the CDR3 is TGTGCCGGCGAGGTTCGGGCCCCACCAATGAACACTGAAGCTTTCTTT. Protein sequence: CAGEVRAPPMNTEAFF.

The chain couples TRBV28 to TRBJ2-6; no definite D call. V lost 6 bases to trimming and J lost 1 base, with 4 bases between them. The CDR3 has 13 residues. Germline values: CDR1 MDHEN, CDR2 SYDVKM. The CDR3: CASRRSGANVLTF. CDR3 coding DNA: TGTGCCAGCAGGCGTTCTGGGGCCAACGTCCTGACTTTC.

The J gene is TRBJ2-7, the V gene TRBV2, with 10 bases fitting TRBD2. This CDR3 has 14 amino acids. With 7 bases clipped from V and 6 bases from J, the junction kept 9 bases outside the gene matches. The germline V gene encodes CDR1 SNHLY and CDR2 FYNNEI. The CDR3 loop reads CASNPAGGPREQYF. The CDR3 nucleotides are TGTGCCAGCAATCCAGCGGGAGGGCCACGCGAGCAGTACTTC.

This chain connects TRBV14 to TRBJ1-2; no clear D gene. Germline V CDR1 and CDR2: SGHDN, FVKESK. Trimming took off 3 bases at V and 11 bases at J, with 13 bases between the two ends. The CDR3 runs 12 residues. This chain's CDR3 is CASSHTADRYTF. The CDR3 bases are TGTGCCAGCAGCCACACAGCCGATAGGTACACCTTC.

This clone was observed a handful of times. Other DNA sequences in this sample translate to the same CDR3. V is TRBV19 and J is TRBJ1-1; possible D gene TRBD1, 5 bases. This CDR3 contains 14 residues. Germline V gives CDR1 LNHDA, CDR2 SQIVND (reference sequence). V was cut by 4 bases and J by 0 bases, with 9 bases left in between. CDR3 nucleotides: TGTGCCAGTAGTAATCGGGGGGTGAACACTGAAGCTTTCTTT. This gives the protein CASSNRGVNTEAFF.

This sequence joins TRBV30 and TRBJ1-5, with TRBD1 matching 7 bases. The V segment lost 4 bases and the J segment 4 bases; nucleotides outside the gene matches: 7. The CDR3 length is 14 residues. Looked up from germline, CDR1 is GTSNPN and CDR2 is SVGIG (reference sequence). Written as DNA, the CDR3 is TGTGCCTGGAATGACAGGGTGAATAATCAGCCCCAGCATTTT. This encodes CAWNDRVNNQPQHF.

The V and J genes are TRBV5-1 and TRBJ1-1; no firm D call. The germline V and J ends were trimmed by 4 bases and 1 base, with 14 bases remaining between them. Germline CDR1 and CDR2: SGHRS and YFSETQ. CDR3 length: 15 residues. The CDR3 coding sequence is TGCGCCAGCAGCCCTAACCTCCGGGGGAACACTGAAGCTTTCTTT. Amino acid sequence: CASSPNLRGNTEAFF.

The chain has TRBV18 and TRBJ2-1; D is unresolved. This CDR3 region has 13 residues. Trimming pared 5 bases from V and 9 bases from J, leaving 14 bases between. Per the germline V gene, CDR1 is KGHSH and CDR2 is LQKENI. CDR3 amino acids: CASSADAGGEQFF. The CDR3 DNA sequence: TGTGCCAGCTCAGCTGACGCCGGCGGTGAGCAGTTCTTC.

With respect to this clone: This may be a read error: a much more frequent sequence differs by one nucleotide. The CDR3 sequence: CASSRTGSSYEQYF. DNA of the CDR3: TGTGCCAGCAGCCGGACAGGGAGCTCCTACGAGCAGTACTTC. V is TRBV7-9 and J is TRBJ2-7; 8 bases agree with TRBD1. The germline V gene encodes CDR1 SEHNR and CDR2 FQNEAQ (reference sequence). Unmatched junction bases numbered 3, after V lost 5 bases and J lost 0 bases. The CDR3 is 14 amino acids.

The chain has TRBV6-6 and TRBJ1-3; TRBD1 is a possible D gene (5 bases). The CDR3 sequence is 13 residues long. V lost 10 bases, J lost 4 bases, and 14 bases lay in between. Germline-derived CDR1 and CDR2 are MNHNY and SVGAGI (reference sequence). The CDR3 loop is CANPAEGGNTIYF. The DNA of the CDR3 is TGTGCCAACCCGGCCGAGGGGGGAAACACCATATATTTT.

Comments on this clone: The same CDR3 arises from other DNA sequences in this sample as well. This chain links TRBV6-6 with TRBJ1-2; the D gene is possibly TRBD1 (6 bases). The CDR3 has 13 residues. Germline V gene sequence: CDR1 MNHNY, CDR2 SVGAGI (reference sequence). V was pared by 5 bases and J by 3 bases, with 10 bases between. CDR3 sequence reads: CASSPTGDYGYTF. The CDR3 DNA is TGTGCCAGCAGTCCGACAGGAGACTATGGCTACACCTTC.

This clone was recorded only once. The chain couples TRBV23-1 to TRBJ1-1; D is perhaps TRBD1 (5 bases). TRBV23-1 is labeled an ORF, and its function is uncertain. V shed 3 bases and J shed 0 bases, with 29 bases lying between them. The CDR3 is 21 residues long. CDR3 sequence: CASSHYARDGAPDRLNTEAFF. CDR3 DNA: TGCGCCAGCAGTCACTACGCCCGGGACGGAGCCCCAGACCGATTGAACACTGAAGCTTTCTTT.

The rearrangement joins TRBV15 to TRBJ1-1, with D hard to call. V lost 3 bases and J 3 bases, leaving 5 bases between the germline ends. Germline CDR1 LNHNV, CDR2 YYDKDF (reference sequence). This CDR3 is built from 12 residues. The CDR3 here is CATSSLDTEAFF. CDR3 in DNA: TGTGCCACCAGCAGTCTGGACACTGAAGCTTTCTTT.

V is TRBV19 and J is TRBJ2-1, with a tentative D call TRBD2 (6 bases). Deletions cut 9 bases from V and 5 bases from J, with 14 bases between. CDR1 and CDR2 (germline): LNHDA, SQIVND (reference sequence). This CDR3 region has 13 residues. CDR3 sequence: CASRFSGNNEQFF. The CDR3 region has the DNA TGTGCCAGCCGGTTTAGCGGAAACAATGAGCAGTTCTTC.

The genes are TRBV6-1 and TRBJ2-7; 14 nucleotides match TRBD2. The trim removed 3 bases at V and 5 bases at J, leaving 3 bases unmatched. Germline assignment: CDR1 MNHNS and CDR2 SASEGT. This CDR3 spans 15 amino acids. CDR3 residues: CASSEGTSGSNEQYF. The DNA for the CDR3 is TGTGCCAGCAGTGAGGGGACTAGCGGGAGCAACGAGCAGTACTTC.